This T cell receptor beta chain was profiled in a study of early T cells in non-severe SARS-CoV-2 infection. TCRdb re-called the 5' RACE reads with MiXCR, one entry per CDR3 protein. The repertoire holds 35,000 to 45,000 distinct CDR3 sequences, about 6% seen once, with around 8% in the top ten. V dropped 2 bases and J dropped 9 bases, with 13 bases sitting between them. The CDR3 consists of 13 residues. The V gene is TRBV12-3 or TRBV12-4, the J gene TRBJ1-1; TRBD1 is a possible D gene (6 bases). The clonotype comes from an adult who was a healthcare worker with PCR-confirmed SARS-CoV-2 infection or an uninfected control (not recorded which). The sample in question was whole blood, obtained at baseline. The CDR3 DNA follows: TGTGCCAGCAGTTTATTGGGGGACAAGAAAGCTTTCTTT. Translated, it gives CASSLLGDKKAFF.